This TCR beta chain is drawn from a study of OX40 agonist ivuxolimab in advanced cancers. For the study at large: Partial responses were achieved by three patients, one with hepatocellular carcinoma and two with cutaneous melanoma.

The study, taken as a whole, reports: Blood T cells, both CD4+ and CD8+, expanded clonally by week 6 at 0.1 to 3.0 mg/kg. Still undetermined is the antigen specificity of the expanded peripheral T cells. Partial responders at 0.1-3.0 mg/kg had among the lowest clonal expansion.

Assay used: immunoSEQ multiplex PCR; TCRdb lists only in-frame clones, some missing. This repertoire shows around 29,000 clones, roughly nine tenths found once; its top ten account for roughly a tenth. Germline V lookup: CDR1 LNHDA, CDR2 SQIVND (reference sequence). The junction had 5 bases not matched to a gene; V was cut back by 3 bases and J by 4 bases. The CDR3 runs to 15 residues. Concerning this clone itself: Its antigen is still unknown.

This receptor was identified in an adult with an advanced solid tumor such as melanoma, head and neck, liver or kidney cancer. The sample was CD4+ or CD8+ T cells sorted from blood, taken in a trial of the OX40 agonist ivuxolimab. V is TRBV19 and J is TRBJ2-1; 8 bases are shared with TRBD2. The CDR3 here is CASSILAGLYNEQFF. CDR3 nucleotide sequence: TGTGCCAGTAGTATTTTAGCGGGATTGTACAATGAGCAGTTCTTC.